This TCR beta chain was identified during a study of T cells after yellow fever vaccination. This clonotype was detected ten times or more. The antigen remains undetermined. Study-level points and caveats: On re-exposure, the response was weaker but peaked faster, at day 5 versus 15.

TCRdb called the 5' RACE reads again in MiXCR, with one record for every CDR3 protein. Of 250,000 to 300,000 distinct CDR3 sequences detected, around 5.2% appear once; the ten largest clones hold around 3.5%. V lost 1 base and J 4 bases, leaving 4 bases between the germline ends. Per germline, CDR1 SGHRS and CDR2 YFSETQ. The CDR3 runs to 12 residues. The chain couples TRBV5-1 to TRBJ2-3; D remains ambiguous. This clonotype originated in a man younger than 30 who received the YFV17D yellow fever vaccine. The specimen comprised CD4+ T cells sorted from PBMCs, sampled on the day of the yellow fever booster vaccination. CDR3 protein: CASSLLADTQYF. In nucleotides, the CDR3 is TGCGCCAGCAGCTTGTTAGCAGATACGCAGTATTTT.